The present entry profiles one T cell receptor (beta chain) with its context. This sample is drawn from a study of sequential checkpoint blockade in melanoma. Stated treatment: randomized to nivolumab then ipilimumab (arm A) or the reverse (arm B). CDR1 is LNHDA, CDR2 SQIVND, per germline (reference sequence). Germline trimming cut 5 bases from V and 7 bases from J; bases unmatched to any gene: 7. The length of the CDR3 is 13 residues. TCRdb keeps only in-frame clones here, not all; method: immunoSEQ multiplex PCR. The repertoire has under 25,000 clones, 75% to 85% of them found once; the top ten carry 35% to 45%.

The source of this sequence is a human donor with melanoma. This rearrangement joins TRBV19 to TRBJ2-7; TRBD1 matches 8 bases. This specimen consisted of CD8+ T cells sorted from blood (inferred from file names), obtained from a patient given nivolumab and ipilimumab in sequence. In DNA form, the CDR3 reads TGTGCCAGTAGTTTCGGACAGGGTGTAGAGCAGTACTTC. Translation gives CASSFGQGVEQYF.